A selection of T cell receptor beta chains follows, all from one sample in a study of Ad26.COV2.S vaccination and SARS-CoV-2 variants. The method was immunoSEQ multiplex PCR; TCRdb's version includes in-frame clones alone and lacks a portion of them. The table includes hundreds of thousands of clones, around 90% detected once. The starting material was peripheral blood, obtained in a trial of Ad26.COV2.S vaccine versus placebo. All receptors derive from a person aged 18-65 years who received the Ad26.COV2.S COVID-19 vaccine or a placebo. Both conserved end residues are part of each CDR3. A D gene is named only where the DNA matches it firmly. A row's size may be missing; if present it is once, few, many or a size class.

>TRBJ2-1|TRBV14|NA|NA
CASSPYRVTSYNEQFF
TGTGCCAGCAGCCCTTACCGGGTTACCTCCTACAATGAGCAGTTCTTC
>TRBJ1-1|TRBV2|NA|NA
CASSAEPRTEAFF
TGTGCCAGCAGCGCCGAGCCCAGGACTGAAGCTTTCTTT
>TRBJ2-7|TRBV10-3|NA|TRBD1
CAIRGTGGQYF
TGTGCCATCAGGGGGACAGGGGGGCAGTACTTC
>TRBJ1-5|TRBV11-3|NA|NA
CASSLGRVGNQPQHF
TGTGCCAGCAGCTTGGGCAGGGTAGGGAATCAGCCCCAGCATTTT
>TRBJ2-7|TRBV7-2|NA|TRBD2
CASRPALLAGDALEQYF
TGTGCCAGCAGACCAGCTCTCCTAGCGGGAGACGCTCTCGAGCAGTACTTC
>TRBJ1-2|TRBV30|NA|NA
CACPRDRYGYTF
TGTGCCTGCCCCCGGGACCGCTATGGCTACACCTTC
>TRBJ2-7|TRBV5-5|NA|NA
CASSLGGKYEQYF
TGTGCCAGCAGCTTGGGGGGGAAGTACGAGCAGTACTTC
>TRBJ1-2|TRBV9|NA|TRBD1
CASSADRDHGYTF
TGTGCCAGCAGCGCGGACAGGGATCATGGCTACACCTTC
>TRBJ2-3|TRBV6-4|NA|NA
CASSEDGGSSTDTQYF
TGTGCCAGCAGTGAAGATGGGGGCTCTAGCACAGATACGCAGTATTTT
>TRBJ2-7|TRBV19|NA|NA
CASTQATGSSYEQYF
TGTGCCAGTACACAAGCGACAGGATCCTCCTACGAGCAGTACTTC
>TRBJ2-7|TRBV30|NA|NA
CASETPDRHYEQYF
TGTGCCTCCGAGACCCCCGACAGACACTACGAGCAGTACTTC
>TRBJ2-2|TRBV12-3/TRBV12-4|NA|NA
CASRGSGTGELFF
TGTGCCAGCAGGGGGTCTGGGACCGGGGAGCTGTTTTTT
>TRBJ1-1|TRBV11-2|NA|NA
CASSSNRDTEAFF
TGTGCCAGCAGCTCCAACAGGGACACTGAAGCTTTCTTT
>TRBJ2-5|TRBV14|NA|NA
CASSQESEGAPQGTQYF
TGTGCCAGCAGCCAAGAATCGGAGGGGGCGCCCCAAGGGACCCAGTACTTC
>TRBJ1-6|TRBV18|NA|NA
CASSSRGVGDSPLHF
TGTGCCAGCTCATCCCGCGGGGTTGGGGATTCACCCCTCCACTTT
>TRBJ1-1|TRBV5-8|NA|TRBD1
CASSQREGGRGNTEAFF
TGTGCCAGCAGTCAGAGAGAAGGGGGCAGGGGGAACACTGAAGCTTTCTTT
>TRBJ1-3|TRBV10-2|NA|NA
CASSRGLDGNTIYF
TGCGCCAGCAGTCGGGGTCTCGATGGAAACACCATATATTTT
>TRBJ1-6|TRBV7-2|NA|NA
CAAQGSYNSPLHF
TGTGCCGCACAGGGTTCCTATAATTCACCCCTCCACTTT
>TRBJ2-1|TRBV2|NA|TRBD2
CASSHLLTSGGSYNEQFF
TGTGCCAGCTCCCACCTCCTTACTAGCGGGGGTTCCTACAATGAGCAGTTCTTC
>TRBJ2-1|TRBV4-2|once|TRBD2
CASSQSLAEYNEQFF
TGTGCCAGCAGCCAATCGCTAGCGGAGTACAATGAGCAGTTCTTC
>TRBJ1-2|TRBV25-1|NA|NA
CASSRSPGAVYGYTF
TGTGCCAGCAGTCGTTCCCCCGGGGCGGTCTATGGCTACACCTTC
>TRBJ2-3|TRBV6-5|NA|NA
CASGREDTQYF
TGTGCCAGCGGAAGGGAGGATACGCAGTATTTT
>TRBJ2-3|TRBV2|NA|NA
CASSDRSDTQYF
TGTGCCAGCAGTGACCGGTCAGATACGCAGTATTTT
>TRBJ2-2|TRBV10-3|NA|TRBD1
CAIRLGQGNTGELFF
TGTGCCATCAGGCTGGGACAGGGTAACACCGGGGAGCTGTTTTTT
>TRBJ1-2|TRBV18|NA|TRBD1
CASSPATGQGWNYGYTF
TGTGCCAGCTCACCCGCCACAGGACAGGGGTGGAACTATGGCTACACCTTC
>TRBJ2-7|TRBV6-5|NA|TRBD1
CASTWTGNEYEQYF
TGTGCCAGCACCTGGACAGGGAACGAGTACGAGCAGTACTTC
>TRBJ2-7|TRBV3-1/TRBV3-2|NA|NA
CASSQGGFGYEQYF
TGTGCCAGCAGCCAAGGTGGATTTGGCTACGAGCAGTACTTC
>TRBJ1-1|TRBV7-2|NA|NA
CASSWTPNTEAFF
TGTGCCAGCAGCTGGACACCGAACACTGAAGCTTTCTTT
>TRBJ2-5|TRBV12-3/TRBV12-4|NA|NA
CASTTTGQETQYF
TGTGCCAGCACTACCACAGGGCAAGAGACCCAGTACTTC
>TRBJ1-6|TRBV27|NA|NA
CASSLLGGRVGSPLHF
TGTGCCAGCAGTTTACTGGGGGGGCGCGTAGGTTCACCCCTCCACTTT
>TRBJ2-5|TRBV11-2|NA|NA
CASSLDRETQYF
TGTGCCAGCAGCTTAGATAGAGAGACCCAGTACTTC
>TRBJ2-7|TRBV10-1|NA|NA
CASSEDLREQYF
TGCGCCAGCAGTGAGGACCTCAGAGAGCAGTACTTC
>TRBJ2-7|TRBV18|NA|NA
CASSPPGGLVSYEQYF
TGTGCCAGCTCACCACCGGGAGGTCTAGTTTCCTACGAGCAGTACTTC
>TRBJ1-4|TRBV19|NA|NA
CASSRRTTNEKLFF
TGTGCCAGTAGTAGAAGAACAACTAATGAAAAACTGTTTTTT
>TRBJ2-1|TRBV5-1|NA|TRBD2
CASSETSGAFNEQFF
TGCGCCAGCAGCGAGACTAGCGGGGCATTCAATGAGCAGTTCTTC
>TRBJ2-5|TRBV29-1|NA|TRBD1
CSVRQGQTQYF
TGCAGCGTTCGACAGGGCCAGACCCAGTACTTC
>TRBJ1-5|TRBV6-2/TRBV6-3|NA|NA
CASSYAGAGNQPQHF
TGTGCCAGCAGTTACGCAGGGGCGGGCAATCAGCCCCAGCATTTT
>TRBJ2-7|TRBV5-1|few|NA
CASSLSNEQYF
TGCGCCAGCAGCTTGAGTAACGAGCAGTACTTC
>TRBJ1-5|TRBV6-2/TRBV6-3|few|TRBD1
CASSFDRASRGPQHF
TGTGCCAGCAGTTTCGACAGGGCATCCCGAGGGCCCCAGCATTTT
>TRBJ1-5|TRBV30|NA|NA
CAWSTQEGPQHF
TGTGCCTGGTCAACCCAGGAGGGGCCCCAGCATTTT
>TRBJ2-2|TRBV27|NA|NA
CASSPVIALGLSTGELFF
TGTGCCAGCAGTCCCGTTATAGCCCTTGGACTTTCCACCGGGGAGCTGTTTTTT
>TRBJ2-5|TRBV4-1|once|TRBD1
CASSPGQGPFETQYF
TGCGCCAGCAGCCCGGGACAGGGTCCGTTCGAGACCCAGTACTTC
>TRBJ2-7|TRBV19|NA|NA
CASSIDKRSSYEQYF
TGTGCCAGTAGTATAGATAAGAGAAGCTCCTACGAGCAGTACTTC
>TRBJ2-2|TRBV18|NA|NA
CASSPPVGNPGELFF
TGTGCCAGCTCACCACCTGTAGGTAATCCCGGGGAGCTGTTTTTT
>TRBJ1-4|TRBV29-1|NA|TRBD1
CSVETGNEKLFF
TGCAGCGTTGAGACAGGGAATGAAAAACTGTTTTTT